These T cell receptor beta chains were read from a single sample in a study of blood T cell repertoires in COVID-19. Measured with immunoSEQ multiplex PCR; TCRdb has only the in-frame clones, and not every one. Here the sample spans around 180,000 clones, approximately 85% being singletons. Sequenced input: peripheral blood. All receptors derive from a human donor with active or convalescent COVID-19. The donor label of this sample is uncertain. CDR3s include the opening cysteine and the closing phenylalanine or tryptophan. The D gene is left open where the match is weak. Clone size is stated in some rows and not others, as once, few, many or a class when expanded.

size	V	J	D	CDR3	DNA
once	TRBV6-2/TRBV6-3	TRBJ2-7	NA	CASSYGGNRYEQYF	TGTGCCAGCAGTTATGGGGGGAACAGATACGAGCAGTACTTC
NA	TRBV6-5	TRBJ1-1	NA	CASSSQGKVRAFF	TGTGCCAGCAGTTCTCAGGGAAAAGTCAGGGCTTTCTTT
NA	TRBV10-3	TRBJ1-2	TRBD1	CAISDIGTGDGYTF	TGTGCCATCAGTGACATAGGGACAGGGGATGGCTACACCTTC
NA	TRBV21-1	TRBJ1-5	NA	CASPWDRNQPQHF	TGTGCCAGCCCCTGGGACAGAAATCAGCCCCAGCATTTT
few	TRBV9	TRBJ1-6	NA	CASSVGAGNSPLHF	TGTGCCAGCAGCGTAGGGGCGGGGAATTCACCCCTCCACTTT
few	TRBV28	TRBJ2-7	NA	CASRTGYNEQYF	TGTGCCAGCAGAACAGGGTACAACGAGCAGTACTTC
NA	TRBV24-1	TRBJ2-5	NA	CATSQSGPETQYF	TGTGCCACCAGTCAGTCAGGGCCAGAGACCCAGTACTTC
NA	TRBV30	TRBJ1-5	NA	CAWSPPGLRDQPQHF	TGTGCCTGGAGCCCCCCGGGACTCAGGGATCAGCCCCAGCATTTT
NA	TRBV4-1	TRBJ1-1	TRBD1	CASSLGQGENTEAFF	TGCGCCAGCAGCCTTGGACAGGGGGAAAACACTGAAGCTTTCTTT
NA	TRBV5-4	TRBJ2-3	NA	CASSFPGGPQYF	TGTGCCAGCAGCTTTCCCGGGGGTCCGCAGTATTTT
NA	TRBV2	TRBJ2-5	NA	CASKGTGEDQVTQYF	TGTGCCAGCAAGGGCACAGGGGAGGACCAAGTGACCCAGTACTTC
NA	TRBV18	TRBJ2-3	TRBD2	CASSPLAGGPTDTQYF	TGTGCCAGCTCACCGCTAGCGGGAGGGCCCACAGATACGCAGTATTTT
many	TRBV2	TRBJ2-1	TRBD2	CASTARLAGANEQFF	TGTGCCAGCACTGCTCGACTAGCGGGAGCCAATGAGCAGTTCTTC
NA	TRBV30	TRBJ1-2	NA	CAWNNGGGYGYTF	TGTGCCTGGAACAACGGGGGGGGCTATGGCTACACCTTC
NA	TRBV7-2	TRBJ1-5	TRBD1	CASSLLGSTGVNQPQHF	TGTGCCAGCAGCTTACTAGGATCGACAGGGGTCAATCAGCCCCAGCATTTT
NA	TRBV18	TRBJ2-6	NA	CASSPIAVISGANVLTF	TGTGCCAGCTCACCCATAGCGGTTATTTCTGGGGCCAACGTCCTGACTTTC
NA	TRBV12-3/TRBV12-4	TRBJ1-3	NA	CASSLARGVKVF	TGTGCCAGCAGTTTAGCAAGAGGTGTAAAGGTTTTT
NA	TRBV21-1	TRBJ2-7	NA	CASSSLGAGSYEQYF	TGTGCCAGCAGCAGTTTAGGGGCGGGGTCCTACGAGCAGTACTTC
NA	TRBV7-8	TRBJ2-7	TRBD1	CASSLGGTGGYEQYF	TGTGCCAGCAGCTTAGGAGGGACAGGGGGTTACGAGCAGTACTTC
NA	TRBV19	TRBJ2-7	NA	CASSIVTGTYEQYF	TGTGCCAGTAGTATAGTAACAGGGACCTACGAGCAGTACTTC
NA	TRBV11-3	TRBJ2-2	TRBD2	CASSLYLAGGGELFF	TGTGCCAGCAGCTTATATCTAGCGGGAGGGGGGGAGCTGTTTTTT
NA	TRBV12-3/TRBV12-4	TRBJ2-1	NA	CASSSSPREQFF	TGTGCCAGCAGTTCCTCCCCCAGGGAGCAGTTCTTC
few	TRBV29-1	TRBJ2-7	TRBD1	CSVAASQGAHEQYF	TGCAGCGTTGCGGCGAGTCAGGGGGCCCACGAGCAGTACTTC
NA	TRBV6-2/TRBV6-3	TRBJ1-5	NA	CASSRGPYSAFRNRDYQHF	TGTGCCAGCAGTAGGGGCCCCTATTCCGCATTTCGCAATCGAGATTACCAGCATTTT
NA	TRBV7-2	TRBJ2-1	NA	CASSLVVQGNEQFF	TGTGCCAGCAGCTTAGTCGTGCAGGGCAATGAGCAGTTCTTC
NA	TRBV6-6	TRBJ1-1	NA	CASSYEAVNTEAFF	TGTGCCAGCAGTTACGAGGCCGTAAACACTGAAGCTTTCTTT
once	TRBV5-1	TRBJ1-6	NA	CASSPFSGDNSPLHF	TGCGCCAGCAGCCCCTTCTCAGGGGATAATTCACCCCTCCACTTT
NA	TRBV24-1	TRBJ1-5	TRBD1	CATHTGQGDQPQHF	TGTGCCACCCATACGGGACAGGGGGATCAGCCCCAGCATTTT
few	TRBV6-5	TRBJ1-1	NA	CASSYEAGLDAFF	TGTGCCAGCAGTTACGAGGCAGGGCTAGACGCTTTCTTT
once	TRBV12-3/TRBV12-4	TRBJ2-7	NA	CASSLSTYEQYF	TGTGCCAGCAGTTTAAGCACCTACGAGCAGTACTTC
NA	TRBV4-2	TRBJ1-6	TRBD1	CASSQDETGGSSPLHF	TGTGCCAGCAGCCAAGATGAGACAGGGGGCAGTTCACCCCTCCACTTT
NA	TRBV4-2	TRBJ2-7	NA	CASSQDLAGREQYF	TGTGCCAGCAGCCAAGATTTGGCGGGGAGGGAGCAGTACTTC
NA	TRBV4-1	TRBJ2-5	TRBD2	CASSSGRLAGDGGTQYF	TGCGCCAGCAGCTCAGGACGACTAGCGGGGGACGGGGGTACCCAGTACTTC
NA	TRBV11-3	TRBJ2-7	TRBD1	CASSEDRGPTYEQYF	TGTGCCAGCAGCGAAGACAGGGGACCCACCTACGAGCAGTACTTC
NA	TRBV5-4	TRBJ1-6	TRBD1	CASSGPGQGAASYNSPLHF	TGTGCCAGCAGCGGCCCGGGACAGGGGGCCGCGTCCTATAATTCACCCCTCCACTTT
NA	TRBV2	TRBJ2-7	TRBD1	CASSRDRVSYEQYF	TGTGCCAGCAGCCGGGACAGGGTCTCCTACGAGCAGTACTTC
NA	TRBV9	TRBJ2-1	TRBD2	CASSALGLAGGSEQFF	TGTGCCAGCAGCGCCCTGGGACTAGCGGGTGGTAGTGAGCAGTTCTTC
NA	TRBV5-1	TRBJ2-7	NA	CASSFGGAYEQYF	TGCGCCAGCAGCTTTGGAGGCGCCTACGAGCAGTACTTC
NA	TRBV6-2/TRBV6-3	TRBJ2-7	NA	CASSYVAGSHEQYF	TGTGCCAGCAGTTACGTGGCAGGGTCCCACGAGCAGTACTTC
NA	TRBV7-9	TRBJ1-1	NA	CASATDFPTREETNTEAFF	TGTGCCAGCGCCACGGATTTCCCCACCCGGGAGGAGACGAACACTGAAGCTTTCTTT
once	TRBV6-1	TRBJ2-7	NA	CASSEGQGSYEQYF	TGTGCCAGCAGTGAGGGGCAGGGATCCTACGAGCAGTACTTC
few	TRBV5-1	TRBJ1-2	NA	CASSPGGGGNYGYTF	TGCGCCAGCAGCCCGGGCGGGGGCGGGAACTATGGCTACACCTTC
NA	TRBV6-1	TRBJ2-7	NA	CASSEMGLEQYF	TGTGCCAGCAGTGAAATGGGGCTCGAGCAGTACTTC
NA	TRBV6-5	TRBJ2-3	TRBD2	CASSSSGSRDTQYF	TGTGCCAGCAGTTCTAGCGGGAGCAGGGATACGCAGTATTTT
NA	TRBV2	TRBJ2-7	TRBD1	CASQGQLSSYEQYF	TGTGCCAGCCAGGGACAGCTAAGCTCCTACGAGCAGTACTTC
NA	TRBV7-3	TRBJ2-1	TRBD2	CASRLQRGDEVGEQFF	TGTGCCAGCAGGCTACAGCGGGGGGACGAGGTGGGTGAGCAGTTCTTC
NA	TRBV3-1/TRBV3-2	TRBJ2-1	TRBD2	CASSQDAPLTSGNNEQFF	TGTGCCAGCAGCCAAGATGCCCCCTTAACTAGCGGGAACAATGAGCAGTTCTTC
NA	TRBV18	TRBJ1-5	NA	CASSGEGNQPQHF	TGTGCCAGCTCTGGGGAGGGCAATCAGCCCCAGCATTTT
NA	TRBV5-5	TRBJ1-1	NA	CASSFRQGGRTEAFF	TGTGCCAGCAGCTTTCGTCAGGGAGGTAGAACTGAAGCTTTCTTT
NA	TRBV7-3	TRBJ1-5	NA	CASSLTGGNQPQHF	TGTGCCAGCAGCTTAACCGGAGGCAATCAGCCCCAGCATTTT
NA	TRBV19	TRBJ2-1	NA	CASSLSGVYNEQFF	TGTGCCAGTAGCCTTAGCGGAGTTTACAATGAGCAGTTCTTC
NA	TRBV28	TRBJ2-7	TRBD1	CASSLPTGTPYEQYF	TGTGCCAGCAGTTTACCGACAGGGACACCTTACGAGCAGTACTTC
NA	TRBV6-5	TRBJ1-5	NA	CASSYKQGRQPQHF	TGTGCCAGCAGTTACAAACAGGGACGGCAGCCCCAGCATTTT
NA	TRBV28	TRBJ1-6	NA	CASSLSQGNSPLHF	TGTGCCAGCAGTTTAAGTCAGGGCAATTCACCCCTCCACTTT
NA	TRBV10-3	TRBJ2-1	NA	CAISESLNEQFF	TGTGCCATCAGTGAGTCCCTGAATGAGCAGTTCTTC
few	TRBV30	TRBJ1-6	NA	CAWTGSHNSPLHF	TGTGCCTGGACAGGGTCCCATAATTCACCCCTCCACTTT
NA	TRBV5-1	TRBJ1-3	NA	CASSLANSLGNTIYF	TGCGCCAGCAGCTTGGCCAACAGTCTCGGAAACACCATATATTTT
once	TRBV2	TRBJ2-5	TRBD2	CASNKLAGAGETQYF	TGTGCCAGCAACAAACTAGCGGGGGCCGGGGAGACCCAGTACTTC
NA	TRBV6-1	TRBJ1-2	NA	CASSEAITANYGYTF	TGTGCCAGCAGTGAAGCAATAACGGCTAACTATGGCTACACCTTC
once	TRBV11-3	TRBJ2-1	TRBD2	CASSLDGGGASEQFF	TGTGCCAGCAGCTTAGACGGGGGAGGGGCCAGTGAGCAGTTCTTC